Listed below are T cell receptor beta chains from one sample, sequenced in a study of cytomegalovirus exposure and HLA in healthy donors. Measured with immunoSEQ multiplex PCR; TCRdb has only the in-frame clones, and not every one. The sample includes 150,000 to 200,000 clones, about 81% of them seen just once. Sequencing was done on a sample of PBMCs. The receptors shown here come from a woman aged 18-30 years in good health and CMV-seropositive. Both conserved end residues are part of each CDR3. A D gene is named only where the DNA matches it firmly. Size is omitted from some rows. Given values are once, few, many or a class for expanded clones.

CDR3nt: TGTGCCAGCAGCGTAGTACCTACCACAGATACACAGTATTTT
CDR3aa: CASSVVPTTDTQYF
abundance: -
v_gene: TRBV9
j_gene: TRBJ2-3
d_gene: -

CDR3nt: TGTGCCAGCAGCGGTGGGGGGAATTCACCCCTCCACTTT
CDR3aa: CASSGGGNSPLHF
abundance: -
v_gene: TRBV5-4
j_gene: TRBJ1-6
d_gene: -

CDR3nt: TGTGCCAGCAGCCCCTCAGATACGCAGTATTTT
CDR3aa: CASSPSDTQYF
abundance: -
v_gene: TRBV11-2
j_gene: TRBJ2-3
d_gene: -

CDR3nt: TGTGCCAGCAGCTTAGGGGGTGCGGGACACTATGGCTACACCTTC
CDR3aa: CASSLGGAGHYGYTF
abundance: -
v_gene: TRBV7-9
j_gene: TRBJ1-2
d_gene: -

CDR3nt: TGCAGTGCCCCCCGGGGGGTTCGACAGCATTTT
CDR3aa: CSAPRGVRQHF
abundance: -
v_gene: TRBV20-1
j_gene: TRBJ1-5
d_gene: -

CDR3nt: TGTGCCAGCAGTCCTGGGACAGGCCTGATCTATGGCTACACCTTC
CDR3aa: CASSPGTGLIYGYTF
abundance: once
v_gene: TRBV28
j_gene: TRBJ1-2
d_gene: TRBD1

CDR3nt: TGTGCCAGCAGCACCGGGACAGGGGAGACCCAGTACTTC
CDR3aa: CASSTGTGETQYF
abundance: -
v_gene: TRBV7-6
j_gene: TRBJ2-5
d_gene: TRBD1

CDR3nt: TGTGCCAGCAGTTCCATCAACGCAGGGCACGAGCAGTACTTC
CDR3aa: CASSSINAGHEQYF
abundance: -
v_gene: TRBV27
j_gene: TRBJ2-7
d_gene: -

CDR3nt: TGCAGCGTTGATTATTGGGGGACTAGCGAGCCCAATGAGCAGTTCTTC
CDR3aa: CSVDYWGTSEPNEQFF
abundance: -
v_gene: TRBV29-1
j_gene: TRBJ2-1
d_gene: TRBD2

CDR3nt: TGCGCCAGCAGAATCGGTTTAGGGAGGGATGAAAAACTGTTTTTT
CDR3aa: CASRIGLGRDEKLFF
abundance: once
v_gene: TRBV10-2
j_gene: TRBJ1-4
d_gene: -

CDR3nt: TGTGCCAGCAGCGCCATACAGGGACCAACTCCCAATGAGCAGTTCTTC
CDR3aa: CASSAIQGPTPNEQFF
abundance: -
v_gene: TRBV7-9
j_gene: TRBJ2-1
d_gene: -

CDR3nt: TGTGCCAGCAGTGAAGTCGGGACTCCACAAGAGACCCAGTACTTC
CDR3aa: CASSEVGTPQETQYF
abundance: -
v_gene: TRBV2
j_gene: TRBJ2-5
d_gene: -

CDR3nt: TGTGCCAGCAGCAAATTGGCTAGCGGGGGGTTATATACGCAGTATTTT
CDR3aa: CASSKLASGGLYTQYF
abundance: -
v_gene: TRBV21-1
j_gene: TRBJ2-3
d_gene: -

CDR3nt: TGTGCCAGCAGCTTAGTTCGGGGATCCTACAATGAGCAGTTCTTC
CDR3aa: CASSLVRGSYNEQFF
abundance: once
v_gene: TRBV7-9
j_gene: TRBJ2-1
d_gene: -

CDR3nt: TGTGCCAGCAGTGAGGTGGCTAGCGGGGGCCCAGATACGCAGTATTTT
CDR3aa: CASSEVASGGPDTQYF
abundance: few
v_gene: TRBV6-4
j_gene: TRBJ2-3
d_gene: TRBD2

CDR3nt: TGCGCCAGCAGTCTAAGACAGGTTGGACCCACCATATATTTT
CDR3aa: CASSLRQVGPTIYF
abundance: -
v_gene: TRBV10-1
j_gene: TRBJ1-3
d_gene: -

CDR3nt: TGTGCCAGCAGTCCGACAGGGGGGAGCAATCAGCCCCAGCATTTT
CDR3aa: CASSPTGGSNQPQHF
abundance: few
v_gene: TRBV28
j_gene: TRBJ1-5
d_gene: TRBD1

CDR3nt: TGTGCCAGCAGGGAGGTAGGGTCCGCGGGCGAGCAGTACTTC
CDR3aa: CASREVGSAGEQYF
abundance: -
v_gene: TRBV6-1
j_gene: TRBJ2-7
d_gene: -

CDR3nt: TGTGCCAGCAGCGCCCTCCTAGCGGGGGCCGAGGAGACCCAGTACTTC
CDR3aa: CASSALLAGAEETQYF
abundance: -
v_gene: TRBV9
j_gene: TRBJ2-5
d_gene: TRBD2

CDR3nt: TGTGCCTGGAGTGTCTTGAGAGCTCACCGGGAGCTGTTTTTT
CDR3aa: CAWSVLRAHRELFF
abundance: -
v_gene: TRBV30
j_gene: TRBJ2-2
d_gene: -